This T cell receptor (beta chain) was retrieved from a study of T cells in severe cutaneous drug reactions. Overall study: RegiSCAR criteria gave all enrolled patients a probable or definite SJS/TEN or DRESS diagnosis. Collected from acute- or recovery-stage patients: blister fluids/cells and PBMC.

Libraries were made by iRepertoire multiplex PCR with TCR subtype-specific primers for bulk and single-cell sequencing. TCRdb reprocessed the multiplex PCR reads, keeping one entry per CDR3 protein, no DNA. This sample contains tens of thousands of distinct CDR3 sequences. Concerning this clonotype: Its matching antigen is unknown.

Broader study findings: Carbamazepine-induced Stevens-Johnson syndrome or toxic epidermal necrolysis patients showed strongly raised TRBV12-4, roughly 30% in blister cells and 4% to 5% in PBMC. All seven CBZ-SJS/TEN blister samples shared a public TCRbeta CDR3 at mean approximately 13%.

Sequenced patients had Stevens-Johnson syndrome or toxic epidermal necrolysis caused by carbamazepine. Germline V lookup: CDR1 SQVTM, CDR2 ANQGSEA. There are 15 residues in the CDR3. The clonotype was recovered from a human donor with toxic epidermal necrolysis, a severe cutaneous drug reaction. This chain uses TRBV29-1 with TRBJ2-3; TCRdb outputs TRBD1, but without DNA this stays unchecked. Specimen: PBMCs. CDR3 loop: CSVAPGGRGTDTQYF.